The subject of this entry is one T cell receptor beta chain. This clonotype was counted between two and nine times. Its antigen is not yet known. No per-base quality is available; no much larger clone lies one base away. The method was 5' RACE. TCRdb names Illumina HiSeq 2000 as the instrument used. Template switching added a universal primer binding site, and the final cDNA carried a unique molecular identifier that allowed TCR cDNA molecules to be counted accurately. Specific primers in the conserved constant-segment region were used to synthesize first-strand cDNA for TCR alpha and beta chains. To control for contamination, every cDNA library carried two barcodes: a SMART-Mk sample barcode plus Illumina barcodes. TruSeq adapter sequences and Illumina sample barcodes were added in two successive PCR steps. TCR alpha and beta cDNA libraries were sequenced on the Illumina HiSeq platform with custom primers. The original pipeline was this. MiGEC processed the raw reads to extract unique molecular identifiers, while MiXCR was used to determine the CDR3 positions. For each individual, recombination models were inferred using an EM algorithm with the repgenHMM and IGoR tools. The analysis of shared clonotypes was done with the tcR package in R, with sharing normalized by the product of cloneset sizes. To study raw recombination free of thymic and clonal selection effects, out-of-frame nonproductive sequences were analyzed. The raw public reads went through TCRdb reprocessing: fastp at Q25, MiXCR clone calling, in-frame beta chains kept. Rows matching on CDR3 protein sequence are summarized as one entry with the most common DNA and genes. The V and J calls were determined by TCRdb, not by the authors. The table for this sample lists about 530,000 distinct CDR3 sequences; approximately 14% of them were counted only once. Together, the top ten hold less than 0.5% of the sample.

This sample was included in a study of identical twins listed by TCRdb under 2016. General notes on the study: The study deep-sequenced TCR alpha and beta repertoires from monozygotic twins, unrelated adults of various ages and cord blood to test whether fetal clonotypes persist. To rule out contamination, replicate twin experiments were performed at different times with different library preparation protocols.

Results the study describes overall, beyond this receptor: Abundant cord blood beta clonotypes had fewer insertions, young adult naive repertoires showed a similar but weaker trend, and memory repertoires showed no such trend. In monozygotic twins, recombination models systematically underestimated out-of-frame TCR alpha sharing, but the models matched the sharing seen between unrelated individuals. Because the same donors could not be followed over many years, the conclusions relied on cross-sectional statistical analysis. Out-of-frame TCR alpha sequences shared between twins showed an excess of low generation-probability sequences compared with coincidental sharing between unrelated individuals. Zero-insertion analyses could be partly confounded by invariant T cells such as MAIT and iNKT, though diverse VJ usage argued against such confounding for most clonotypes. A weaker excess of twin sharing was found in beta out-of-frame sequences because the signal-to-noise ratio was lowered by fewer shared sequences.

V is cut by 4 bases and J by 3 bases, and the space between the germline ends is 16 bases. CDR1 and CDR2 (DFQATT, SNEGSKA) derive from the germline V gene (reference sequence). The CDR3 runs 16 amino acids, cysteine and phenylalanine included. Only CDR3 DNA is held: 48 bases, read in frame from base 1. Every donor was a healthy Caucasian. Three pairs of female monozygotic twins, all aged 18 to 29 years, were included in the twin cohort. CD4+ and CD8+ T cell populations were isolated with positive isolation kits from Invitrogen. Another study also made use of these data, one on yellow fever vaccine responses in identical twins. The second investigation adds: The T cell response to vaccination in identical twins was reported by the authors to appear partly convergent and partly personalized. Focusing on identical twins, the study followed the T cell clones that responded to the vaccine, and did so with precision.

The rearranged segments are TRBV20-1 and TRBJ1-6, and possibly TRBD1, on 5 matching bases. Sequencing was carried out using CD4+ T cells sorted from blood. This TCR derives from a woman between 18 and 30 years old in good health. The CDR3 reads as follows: CSAKRSMGGYNSPLHF. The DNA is TGCAGTGCTAAAAGGTCGATGGGGGGCTATAATTCACCCCTCCACTTT.